The 5 T cell receptor beta chains below all came from one sample that was sequenced in a study of CD8+CD57+ T cells in acquired aplastic anemia (dated by TCRdb to the late 2010s). The listed sequencing device is Illumina HiSeq 2000. TCR beta VDJ combination and CDR3 sequence profiling used genomic DNA as the template. TCRdb trimmed public reads at Q25 via fastp, called clones via MiXCR and kept in-frame beta chains. A single entry per CDR3 protein holds the most common genes and DNA from its merged rows. A total of 180,000 or so distinct CDR3 sequences appear in this sample, 48% of them only once. The ten largest clones represent around 1.8% of the sample. The patients picked for sequencing were ones in whom flow cytometry had shown an expansion of CD8+CD57+ cells. The specimen sequenced was sorted CD4+, CD8+, or CD8+CD57+ T cells (not recorded which) from PBMCs. Every receptor here comes from a human donor with aplastic anemia.

This clonotype was recorded at least ten times. CDR3 residues: CASSLGAGQRNTEAFF. In nucleotides, the CDR3 is TGTGCCAGCAGCTTGGGGGCGGGGCAGCGGAACACTGAAGCTTTCTTT. The chain recombines TRBV5-4 with TRBJ1-1, with D possibly being TRBD1 (5 bases). Germline CDR1 SGHNT, CDR2 YYREEE (reference sequence). The CDR3 extends over 16 amino acids. Trimming removed 0 bases from V and 1 base from J, with 13 bases in between.

This clonotype was recorded a few times. Since a much larger clone is just one base distant, this may be a read error. The rearrangement links TRBV5-6 to TRBJ2-3; 7 bases are shared with TRBD2. From germline, CDR1 is SGHDT and CDR2 YYEEEE. The CDR3 totals 14 residues. V dropped 4 bases and J dropped 4; count of bases not matched to a gene: 6. The CDR3 bases are TGTGCCAGCAGCAAACGGGGGGAGGCAGATACGCAGTATTTT. Translating gives CASSKRGEADTQYF.

Points on this clonotype: The junction and the germline gene differ at one end; a read error may be behind it. The chain joins TRBV10-3 to TRBJ1-1; D not certain. The CDR3 runs to 13 residues. Looked up from germline, CDR1 is ENHRY and CDR2 is SYGVKD. This chain's CDR3 is CATSDPGEPEAFF. The CDR3, as DNA: TGTGCCACCAGTGATCCCGGGGAACCTGAAGCTTTCTTT.

This clonotype was counted ten times or more. This chain joins TRBV5-4 and TRBJ1-2, with TRBD1 as a possible D gene (5 bases). V lost 4 bases and J 2 bases, leaving 12 bases between the germline ends. In germline, CDR1 is SGHNT, CDR2 YYREEE (reference sequence). The CDR3 totals 14 residues. The CDR3 is CASSRSDRNYGYTF. DNA for the CDR3: TGTGCCAGCAGCCGCTCAGACAGAAACTATGGCTACACCTTC.

This clonotype was counted a single time. The chain carries TRBV20-1 and TRBJ2-3; 11 bases line up with TRBD2. V dropped 6 bases and J dropped 5; count of bases not matched to a gene: 7. CDR3 length: 14 amino acids. Germline lookup yields CDR1 DFQATT and CDR2 SNEGSKA (reference sequence). DNA of the CDR3: TGCAGTGCCGTACTAGCGGGAGTGAGAGATACGCAGTATTTT. It translates to CSAVLAGVRDTQYF.